This T cell receptor (beta chain) came from a study of tumor and adjacent non-tumor tissue in lung cancer. Background on the study: Aged about 30 to 76 years, patients included fewer than 11 men and five or six women with stage I to III disease.

A modified ARM-PCR protocol with three rounds of nested PCR amplified TCRbeta. Using its own MiXCR run on the multiplex PCR reads, TCRdb lists one record per CDR3 protein. Of 90,000 to 100,000 distinct CDR3 sequences listed, 80% are singletons. This sample's RNA came from whole unsorted tissue. The normal lung tissue was taken more than 3 cm from the tumor edge. V shed 4 bases and J 7 bases; nucleotides not matched to a gene: 7. The germline V gene has CDR1 LNHNV and CDR2 YYDKDF (reference sequence). The CDR3 is 14 amino acids. The rearrangement uses TRBV15 and TRBJ2-1; 7 bases are shared with TRBD2. Sequencing input: distant non-tumor lung tissue. This clonotype was obtained from a man in his fifties or sixties with small cell lung cancer. This chain's CDR3 is CATSNSGIHNEQFF. CDR3 bases: TGTGCCACCAGCAACAGCGGGATACATAATGAGCAGTTCTTC.